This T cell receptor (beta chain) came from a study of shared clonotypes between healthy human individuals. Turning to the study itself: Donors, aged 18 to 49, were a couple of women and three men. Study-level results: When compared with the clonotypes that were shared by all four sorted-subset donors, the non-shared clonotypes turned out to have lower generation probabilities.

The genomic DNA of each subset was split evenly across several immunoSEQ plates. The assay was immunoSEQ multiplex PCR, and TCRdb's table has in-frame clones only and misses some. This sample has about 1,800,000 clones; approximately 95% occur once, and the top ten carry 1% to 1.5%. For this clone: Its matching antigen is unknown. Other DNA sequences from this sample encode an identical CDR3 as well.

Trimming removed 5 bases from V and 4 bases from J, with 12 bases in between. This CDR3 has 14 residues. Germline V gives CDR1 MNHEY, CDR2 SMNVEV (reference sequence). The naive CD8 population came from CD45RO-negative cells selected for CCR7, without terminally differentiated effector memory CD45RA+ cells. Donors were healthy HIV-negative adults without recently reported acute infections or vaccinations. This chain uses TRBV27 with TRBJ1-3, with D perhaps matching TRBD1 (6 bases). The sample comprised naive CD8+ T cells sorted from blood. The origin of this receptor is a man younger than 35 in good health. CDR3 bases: TGTGCCAGCAGTCTCGGGGGGCTAGGAAACACCATATATTTT. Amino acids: CASSLGGLGNTIYF.